The 18 T cell receptor beta chains reported below all come from one sample, sequenced in a study of early T cells in non-severe SARS-CoV-2 infection. TCRdb recomputed calls from the 5' RACE reads with MiXCR, one row per CDR3 protein. The table shows 25,000 to 35,000 distinct CDR3 sequences, with approximately 5% occurring only once. Sequenced sample: whole blood. Receptors were obtained from an adult who was a healthcare worker with PCR-confirmed SARS-CoV-2 infection or an uninfected control (not recorded which).

A few counts support this clonotype. CDR3 DNA sequence: TGTGCCAGCAGGGAGACTAGCGGGACATCTGAGCAGTTCTTC. Its translation is CASRETSGTSEQFF. This rearrangement joins TRBV2 to TRBJ2-1; 11 bases are shared with TRBD2. Germline loops: CDR1 SNHLY, CDR2 FYNNEI. The CDR3 is 14 amino acids. V was clipped by 6 bases and J by 9 bases; unmatched bases: 7.

The genes are TRBV5-6 and TRBJ1-1, with a tentative D call TRBD1 (6 bases). Germline CDR1 SGHDT, CDR2 YYEEEE. This CDR3 has 14 residues. Trimming removed 4 bases from V and 5 bases from J, with 15 bases in between. CDR3 sequence: CASSRGQLETEAFF. As DNA, the CDR3 is TGTGCCAGCAGCCGTGGACAGCTAGAGACTGAAGCTTTCTTT.

This clonotype has just a few counts. The chain employs TRBV21-1 and TRBJ2-1. TRBV21-1 is designated a pseudogene. The CDR3 is made up of 16 amino acids. Here the CDR3 DNA reads TGTGCCAGCAGCAATCAGGACCGAAGCTCCTACAATGAGCAGTTCTTC. Protein sequence: CASSNQDRSSYNEQFF.

This chain joins TRBV28 and TRBJ2-7, with D unresolved. Trimming pared 5 bases from V and 0 bases from J, leaving 5 bases between. CDR3 length: 12 residues. Germline assignment: CDR1 MDHEN and CDR2 SYDVKM. The CDR3 spells CASSQSSYEQYF. The CDR3 region has the DNA TGTGCCAGCAGTCAGAGCTCCTACGAGCAGTACTTC.

V gene TRBV5-8 combines with J gene TRBJ1-2, with D possibly TRBD1 on 5 matching bases. Germline V gene lookup returns CDR1 SGHTS and CDR2 YDEGEE. Trimming took 4 bases from V and 4 from J, leaving 11 bases between them. The CDR3 spans 13 residues. CDR3 residues: CASSPGLIYGYTF. CDR3 DNA sequence: TGTGCCAGCAGCCCGGGACTGATCTATGGCTACACCTTC. The whole variable domain, remainder taken from reference TRBV5-8 and TRBJ1-2, is EAGVTQSPTHLIKTRGQQATLRCSPISGHTSVYWYQQALGLGLQFLLWYDEGEERNRGNFPPRFSGRQFPNYSSELNVNALELEDSALYLCASSPGLIYGYTFGSGTRLTVV.

This clonotype has more than one count but fewer than ten. The chain has TRBV5-1 and TRBJ1-4; unclear D gene. This CDR3 has 14 amino acids. Germline CDR1 and CDR2: SGHRS and YFSETQ. Deletions cut 0 bases from V and 2 bases from J, with 5 bases between. The CDR3 reads CASSLEGTNEKLFF. In nucleotides, the CDR3 is TGCGCCAGCAGCTTGGAAGGCACTAATGAAAAACTGTTTTTT.

This clonotype was detected many times. The rearrangement joins TRBV19 to TRBJ2-3; D unresolved. V lost 3 bases and J 0 bases, leaving 7 bases between the germline ends. CDR1 and CDR2 from the germline V gene are LNHDA and SQIVND (reference sequence). The CDR3 has 14 amino acids. Here the CDR3 DNA reads TGTGCCAGTAGTATCGGACCTAGCACAGATACGCAGTATTTT. Its translation is CASSIGPSTDTQYF.

The chain has TRBV7-6 and TRBJ2-5; a possible D gene is TRBD2 (6 bases). Germline-derived CDR1 and CDR2 are SGHVS and FNYEAQ. The CDR3 is 12 amino acids. Deletions cut 10 bases from V and 4 bases from J, with 13 bases between. CDR3 bases: TGTGCCAACAGTCGGCGGGGAGAGACCCAGTACTTC. Translating it yields CANSRRGETQYF.

There are many counts of this clonotype. The chain carries TRBV7-9 and TRBJ2-3, with 8 bases matching TRBD2. Germline-derived CDR1 and CDR2 are SEHNR and FQNEAQ (reference sequence). Trimming took 3 bases from V and 4 from J; bases not matched to a gene: 12. The CDR3 consists of 17 residues. This CDR3 is CASSLSLGTRRSDTQYF. Here the CDR3 DNA reads TGTGCCAGCAGCTTGTCTCTGGGGACTAGGCGATCAGATACGCAGTATTTT.

This clonotype was detected ten times or more. The rearrangement links TRBV10-3 to TRBJ2-7; D remains unclear. This CDR3 region has 11 residues. Deletions cut 5 bases from V and 5 bases from J, with 7 bases between. Looked up from germline, CDR1 is ENHRY and CDR2 is SYGVKD. The CDR3 loop is CAISLKDEQYF. The CDR3 DNA follows: TGTGCCATCAGTCTTAAGGACGAGCAGTACTTC.

This clonotype was seen ten or more times. CDR3 sequence reads: CASSGQSGLNNEQFF. The CDR3 DNA sequence: TGTGCCAGCAGCGGACAATCCGGTCTCAACAATGAGCAGTTCTTC. The chain couples TRBV7-3 to TRBJ2-1; a possible D gene is TRBD1 (5 bases). The germline gives CDR1 SGHTA, CDR2 FQGTGA. V dropped 5 bases and J dropped 5 bases, with 16 bases sitting between them. This CDR3 spans 15 amino acids.

This clonotype was counted ten times or more. The rearrangement joins TRBV20-1 to TRBJ1-1; D uncertain. Germline CDR1 reads DFQATT; CDR2 reads SNEGSKA (reference sequence). V dropped 3 bases and J dropped 1 base, with 15 bases sitting between them. The CDR3 loop spans 15 amino acids. The CDR3 DNA is TGCAGTGCTAGTCCCGACTCTGGAGCGAACACTGAAGCTTTCTTT. This gives the protein CSASPDSGANTEAFF.

CDR3 DNA: TGTGCCAGTAGTCCGCTGTCGACAGTTTACGAGCAGTACTTC. It is translated as CASSPLSTVYEQYF. The chain carries TRBV19 and TRBJ2-7; tentatively, D is TRBD1 (5 bases). This CDR3 is built from 14 residues. CDR1 is LNHDA and CDR2 is SQIVND in the germline V gene (reference sequence). V lost 5 bases to trimming and J lost 4 bases, with 15 bases between them.

This clonotype was found many times. CDR3 in amino acids: CASSRTGTSGYEQYF. The CDR3 DNA reads as TGCGCCAGCAGCCGAACCGGGACTAGTGGCTACGAGCAGTACTTC. V is TRBV4-1 and J is TRBJ2-7, with 8 bases fitting TRBD2. Germline CDR1 is MGHRA and CDR2 is YSYEKL. Trimming cost V 4 bases and J 3 bases; bases outside gene matches: 8. This CDR3 has 15 residues.

This clonotype was picked up many times. V usage is TRBV6-2 or TRBV6-3 and J usage is TRBJ2-3, with a possible D match to TRBD2 (6 bases). Germline V CDR1 and CDR2: MNHEY, SVGEGT. The V end lost 5 bases, the J end lost 2 bases, and 11 bases lay between the germline ends. The CDR3 covers 14 residues. The CDR3 DNA reads as TGTGCCAGCAGTGTTAGCGGTACCACAGATACGCAGTATTTT. Translation gives CASSVSGTTDTQYF.

This clonotype is medium-sized (0.01 to 0.1%) in the sample. The chain employs TRBV20-1 and TRBJ1-3, with unresolved D. Trimming left V 5 bases short and J 0 bases short, with 11 bases between. The CDR3 is 14 residues long. Germline V lookup: CDR1 DFQATT, CDR2 SNEGSKA (reference sequence). This CDR3 is CSALDGNSGNTIYF. The CDR3 DNA follows: TGCAGTGCTCTTGACGGGAACTCTGGAAACACCATATATTTT.

This clonotype was seen only a few times. This chain joins TRBV20-1 and TRBJ2-7; weak D call: TRBD1 (5 bases). The CDR3 contains 14 residues. V lost 6 bases and J lost 6, with 21 bases in between. Germline V gives CDR1 DFQATT, CDR2 SNEGSKA (reference sequence). CDR3 loop: CSAPEAGMLIEQYF. The CDR3 bases are TGCAGTGCCCCCGAGGCAGGGATGTTGATCGAGCAGTACTTC.

This clonotype was seen only a few times. This rearrangement joins TRBV7-2 to TRBJ2-5; no definite D call. Germline V lookup: CDR1 SGHTA, CDR2 FQGNSA. V lost 2 bases and J 7 bases, leaving 17 bases between the germline ends. This CDR3 is built from 15 residues. This chain's CDR3 is CASSLFPDVAVTQYF. CDR3 in DNA: TGTGCCAGCAGCTTATTCCCCGACGTGGCGGTGACCCAGTACTTC.